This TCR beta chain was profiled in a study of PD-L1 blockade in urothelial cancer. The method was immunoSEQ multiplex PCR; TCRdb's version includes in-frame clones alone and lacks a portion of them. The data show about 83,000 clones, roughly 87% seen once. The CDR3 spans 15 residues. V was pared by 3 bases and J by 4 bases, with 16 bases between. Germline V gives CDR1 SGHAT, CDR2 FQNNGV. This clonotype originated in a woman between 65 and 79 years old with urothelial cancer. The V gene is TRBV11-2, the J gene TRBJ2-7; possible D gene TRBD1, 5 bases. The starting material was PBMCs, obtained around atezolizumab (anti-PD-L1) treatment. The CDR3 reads CASSFVQGNEYEQYF. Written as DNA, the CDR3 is TGTGCCAGCAGCTTCGTTCAGGGTAACGAATACGAGCAGTACTTC.